The T cell receptor (beta chain) under discussion was sequenced for a study of radiation and T cells in renal cell carcinoma. Study background: Nephrectomy followed 15 Gy stereotactic body radiation by 4 weeks.

Looked up from germline, CDR1 is SGHTA and CDR2 is FQGTGA. The CDR3 totals 16 residues. J gave up 9 bases and V 5 bases, and 14 bases lay outside the gene matches. Sequenced by immunoSEQ multiplex PCR; TCRdb stores in-frame clones only, minus some. Seen here are around 140,000 clones, about nine tenths observed once, and the top ten hold 3.5% to 5%. Sample time point: baseline pretreatment blood. Treatment given: 15 Gy SBRT to primary tumor, nephrectomy 4 weeks later. This chain joins TRBV7-3 and TRBJ2-1, with 9 bases matching TRBD2. The receptor was isolated from a woman in her 70s with renal cell carcinoma. This specimen consisted of blood, obtained from a patient whose treatment included radiotherapy and nephrectomy. The CDR3 DNA is TGTGCCAGCAGCCGAGACGGCGGGGGGGCTGGCACTGAGCAGTTCTTC. Its translation: CASSRDGGGAGTEQFF. Combining the CDR3 with reference TRBV7-3 and TRBJ2-1 gives the whole variable domain GAGVSQTPSNKVTEKGKYVELRCDPISGHTALYWYRQSLGQGPEFLIYFQGTGAADDSGLPNDRFFAVRPEGSVSTLKIQRTERGDSAVYLCASSRDGGGAGTEQFFGPGTRLTVL.